The 19 T cell receptor beta chains given below trace back to one sample, sequenced in a study of OX40 agonist ivuxolimab in advanced cancers. Data came from immunoSEQ multiplex PCR; TCRdb stores just in-frame clones and leaves some out. The table has 70,000 or so clones, about 85% seen once. Sample: CD4+ or CD8+ T cells sorted from blood, taken in a trial of the OX40 agonist ivuxolimab. The origin of the receptors is an adult with an advanced solid tumor such as melanoma, head and neck, liver or kidney cancer.

The chain is built from TRBV7-3 and TRBJ2-1, with TRBD2 identical over 11 bases. The germline V gene has CDR1 SGHTA and CDR2 FQGTGA. V lost 6 bases and J lost 4; bases outside the gene matches: 5. CDR3 size: 15 residues. Written as DNA, the CDR3 is TGTGCCAGCAGAGTGACTAGCGGGGCGTACAATGAGCAGTTCTTC. It is translated as CASRVTSGAYNEQFF.

The V and J genes are TRBV7-8 and TRBJ2-4; D is unresolved. Trimming cost V 4 bases and J 10 bases, with 14 bases left between them. The CDR3 runs 13 residues. Germline assignment: CDR1 SGHVS and CDR2 FQNEAQ. The CDR3 DNA is TGTGCCAGCAGCTCCCCGGGCCCCCTTATTCAGTACTTC. Amino acids: CASSSPGPLIQYF.

The CDR3: CSVDTELGETQYF. CDR3 nucleotides: TGCAGCGTTGACACTGAGTTAGGAGAGACCCAGTACTTC. The gene calls are TRBV29-1 and TRBJ2-5, with D unclear. V dropped 3 bases and J dropped 4 bases, with 12 bases sitting between them. CDR1 is SQVTM, CDR2 ANQGSEA, per germline. This CDR3 is built from 13 residues.

The chain links TRBV18 to TRBJ2-5; unclear D gene. The V gene's germline CDR1 is KGHSH and CDR2 LQKENI. Deletions cut 4 bases from V and 5 bases from J, with 5 bases between. The CDR3 is made up of 11 amino acids. The CDR3 region has the DNA TGTGCCAGCTCACGGGTGGAGACCCAGTACTTC. Translation: CASSRVETQYF.

The rearrangement uses TRBV10-3 and TRBJ2-7; D possibly matches TRBD1 or TRBD2 (5 bases each). Trimming left V 10 bases short and J 5 bases short, with 15 bases between. Looked up from germline, CDR1 is ENHRY and CDR2 is SYGVKD. The CDR3 contains 12 residues. CDR3 loop: CATEGGGNEQYF. Written as DNA, the CDR3 is TGTGCCACCGAAGGTGGGGGTAACGAGCAGTACTTC.

This chain connects TRBV5-1 to TRBJ2-5, with TRBD1 identical over 8 bases. Germline-derived CDR1 and CDR2 are SGHRS and YFSETQ. The length of the CDR3 is 16 residues. Losses at the gene ends were 3 bases for V and 5 bases for J; bases not matched to a gene: 12. The CDR3 DNA reads TGCGCCAGCAGCTCAGGGGGCGCCGGAATCAGGGAGACCCAGTACTTC. As protein: CASSSGGAGIRETQYF.

The chain has TRBV28 and TRBJ2-5; D gene unclear. Deletions cut 6 bases from V and 1 base from J, with 12 bases between. The CDR3 length is 14 residues. The V gene's germline CDR1 is MDHEN and CDR2 SYDVKM. Here the CDR3 reads CASSPDAFQETQYF. The DNA of the CDR3 is TGTGCCAGCAGCCCGGACGCCTTCCAAGAGACCCAGTACTTC.

J is TRBJ2-6 and V is TRBV4-2; maybe TRBD1 (7 bases). The CDR3 has 20 residues. The V gene's germline CDR1 is LGHNA and CDR2 YNFKEQ. V shed 4 bases and J shed 4 bases, with 26 bases lying between them. CDR3 in amino acids: CASSPIGGTDVSLGANVLTF. Here the CDR3 DNA reads TGTGCCAGCAGCCCCATAGGCGGGACAGACGTTTCTCTGGGGGCCAACGTCCTGACTTTC.

This chain uses TRBV28 with TRBJ2-1; the D is unclear. There are 14 residues in the CDR3. In germline, CDR1 is MDHEN, CDR2 SYDVKM. The V gene lost 6 bases and the J gene lost 6 bases, with 15 bases spanning the gap. This CDR3 reads CASSQMPLGNEQFF. CDR3 in DNA: TGTGCCAGCAGCCAGATGCCCCTAGGCAATGAGCAGTTCTTC.

The chain recombines TRBV28 with TRBJ2-3, with a possible D match to TRBD1 (7 bases). Germline CDR1 reads MDHEN; CDR2 reads SYDVKM. This CDR3 has 15 amino acids. V lost 5 bases, J lost 2 bases, and 14 bases lay in between. The DNA of the CDR3 is TGTGCCAGCAGTCGCCAGGGGGGCAACACAGATACGCAGTATTTT. It codes for CASSRQGGNTDTQYF.

V is TRBV11-2 and J is TRBJ1-5; TRBD1 is a possible D gene (5 bases). The CDR3 loop spans 13 amino acids. Trimming shortened V by 6 bases and J by 13 bases, and 19 bases separated the two germline ends. Germline CDR1 reads SGHAT; CDR2 reads FQNNGV. CDR3 in amino acids: CASSVTTGTEQHF. CDR3 DNA sequence: TGTGCCAGCAGTGTAACTACCGGGACGGAGCAGCATTTT.

V and J are TRBV5-1 and TRBJ2-1, with 10 bases matching TRBD1. CDR3 length: 16 residues. From germline, CDR1 is SGHRS and CDR2 YFSETQ. V lost 0 bases, J lost 2 bases, and 2 bases stayed unmatched. The CDR3 DNA sequence: TGCGCCAGCAGCTTGGGGACAGGGGGAACCTACAATGAGCAGTTCTTC. Encoded protein: CASSLGTGGTYNEQFF.

This clone was seen a handful of times. The chain links TRBV7-9 to TRBJ1-1; 9 bases are shared with TRBD1. The CDR3 sequence is 15 residues long. J was trimmed by 5 bases and V by 4 bases; bases with no gene match: 8. CDR1 is SEHNR and CDR2 is FQNEAQ in the germline V gene (reference sequence). In DNA, the CDR3 is TGTGCCAGCAGCTCCGGGACAGGGTACGGAACTGAAGCTTTCTTT. This gives the protein CASSSGTGYGTEAFF.

The V gene is TRBV28, the J gene TRBJ2-3, with TRBD2 matching over 8 bases. Germline values: CDR1 MDHEN, CDR2 SYDVKM. The CDR3 length is 14 residues. V shed 8 bases and J 2 bases; nucleotides not matched to a gene: 6. This CDR3 is CASGIAGPTDTQYF. The CDR3 DNA reads TGTGCCAGCGGGATAGCGGGACCCACAGATACGCAGTATTTT.

The chain combines TRBV6-1 with TRBJ2-7; D is possibly TRBD1 (5 bases). The germline V gene has CDR1 MNHNS and CDR2 SASEGT. The CDR3 runs to 13 residues. V dropped 6 bases and J dropped 0 bases, with 9 bases sitting between them. CDR3 sequence (DNA): TGTGCCAGCAGACAGGTCAGCTCCTACGAGCAGTACTTC. Its protein is CASRQVSSYEQYF.

The chain uses TRBV18 and TRBJ2-7; weak D call: TRBD1 (5 bases). The CDR3 extends over 14 amino acids. V was cut by 1 base and J by 3 bases, with 10 bases left in between. Germline CDR1 and CDR2: KGHSH and LQKENI. CDR3 sequence (DNA): TGTGCCAGCTCACCACGCGCAGGGATCTACGAGCAGTACTTC. Its translation is CASSPRAGIYEQYF.

This sequence joins TRBV5-4 and TRBJ1-3; D gene uncertain. Germline V gene lookup returns CDR1 SGHNT and CDR2 YYREEE (reference sequence). The CDR3 is 15 amino acids. Trimming cost V 5 bases and J 3 bases, with 15 bases left between them. The CDR3 reads CASSLAGGGGNTIYF. In DNA form, the CDR3 reads TGTGCCAGCAGTCTGGCGGGTGGCGGTGGAAACACCATATATTTT. The variable domain in full, completed from reference TRBV5-4 and TRBJ1-3, reads ETGVTQSPTHLIKTRGQQVTLRCSSQSGHNTVSWYQQALGQGPQFIFQYYREEENGRGNFPPRFSGLQFPNYSSELNVNALELDDSALYLCASSLAGGGGNTIYFGEGSWLTVV.

This sequence joins TRBV4-2 and TRBJ2-3; D not certain. Germline V CDR1 and CDR2: LGHNA, YNFKEQ. Trimming left V 5 bases short and J 3 bases short, with 9 bases between. The CDR3 length is 13 residues. As DNA, the CDR3 is TGTGCCAGCAGCTTGACACCTACAGATACGCAGTATTTT. Encoded protein: CASSLTPTDTQYF.

The V and J genes are TRBV19 and TRBJ1-4, with 7 bases lining up with TRBD1. The CDR3 has 15 amino acids. The V gene's germline CDR1 is LNHDA and CDR2 SQIVND (reference sequence). The V gene end was trimmed by 5 bases and the J gene end by 4 bases; junction bases not matched to a gene: 7. The CDR3 is CASSSPGGINEKLFF. In nucleotides, the CDR3 is TGTGCCAGTAGTTCCCCAGGGGGGATTAATGAAAAACTGTTTTTT.